This T cell receptor beta chain emerged from a study of PD-1 blockade in classical Hodgkin lymphoma. The overall study: It was nivolumab at 3 mg/kg, given intravenously every 2 weeks, that patients received.

Regarding this clone: Antigen: not known.

The assay was immunoSEQ multiplex PCR, and TCRdb's table has in-frame clones only and misses some. In the table there are around 150,000 clones, under 85% of which are singletons. Study-level points and caveats: Relapsed/refractory patients reportedly had the lowest baseline TCR diversity, below newly diagnosed patients, who were below healthy donors. CD4+ but not CD8+ TCR diversity rose significantly by C4D1. Complete responders entered with baseline diversity on par with newly diagnosed patients, the results showed.

Germline V gives CDR1 LNHDA, CDR2 SQIVND (reference sequence). This CDR3 comprises 16 residues. J lost 10 bases, V lost 1 base, and 12 bases had no gene match. Autologous stem cell transplantation was followed by relapse in every patient, and brentuximab vedotin exposure varied. This clonotype was obtained from a human donor with classical Hodgkin lymphoma. The sequenced sample was peripheral blood mononuclear cells (PBMCs), obtained before the second cycle of nivolumab. V and J are TRBV19 and TRBJ2-1; 8 nucleotides agree with TRBD1. Here the CDR3 reads CASSIARDRRSIEQFF. Written as DNA, the CDR3 is TGTGCCAGTAGTATAGCCCGGGACAGGAGGTCCATCGAGCAGTTCTTC.